A single sample gave rise to the 17 T cell receptor beta chains below, sequenced in a study of cytomegalovirus exposure and HLA in healthy donors. The method was immunoSEQ multiplex PCR; TCRdb's version includes in-frame clones alone and lacks a portion of them. The sample records tens of thousands of clones, 80% to 95% being singletons. The sequencing input was PBMCs. The receptor set was obtained from a woman in her twenties or thirties in good health and CMV-seropositive.

This clone occurred once. In DNA, the CDR3 is TGTGCCAGCAGGGGATCGGGACTCAGCTACAATGAGCAGTTCTTC. Protein: CASRGSGLSYNEQFF. The chain has TRBV7-2 and TRBJ2-1, with D possibly being TRBD2 (6 bases). CDR1 SGHTA and CDR2 FQGNSA come from the germline V gene. Deletions cut 6 bases from V and 3 bases from J, with 15 bases between. CDR3 size: 15 residues.

The gene calls are TRBV4-1 and TRBJ2-7; 8 bases align to TRBD2. Germline V lookup: CDR1 MGHRA, CDR2 YSYEKL. CDR3 size: 16 residues. V lost 3 bases to trimming and J lost 2 bases; unmatched junction nucleotides: 9. The CDR3 is CASSHPGRELTYEQYF. CDR3 coding DNA: TGCGCCAGCAGCCATCCCGGGAGGGAGTTAACCTACGAGCAGTACTTC.

The chain joins TRBV15 to TRBJ2-7; 7 bases are shared with TRBD2. CDR3 length: 17 residues. CDR1 is LNHNV, CDR2 YYDKDF, per germline (reference sequence). V lost 4 bases, J lost 4 bases, and 16 bases stayed unmatched. The CDR3 coding sequence is TGTGCCACCAGCACATTCTATGAGAGCGGGAATCCATACGAGCAGTACTTC. Translating gives CATSTFYESGNPYEQYF.

The gene calls are TRBV6-6 and TRBJ2-2; weak D call: TRBD1 (6 bases). Looked up from germline, CDR1 is MNHNY and CDR2 is SVGAGI (reference sequence). Trimming took off 6 bases at V and 4 bases at J, with 18 bases between the two ends. The CDR3 runs 16 residues. DNA of the CDR3: TGTGCCAGCAGCCGCACAGGGTCCCTAGGCACCGGGGAGCTGTTTTTT. It translates to CASSRTGSLGTGELFF.

The V call is TRBV5-1, the J call TRBJ2-1; 10 nucleotides line up with TRBD2. Germline CDR1 is SGHRS and CDR2 is YFSETQ. The CDR3 totals 17 residues. The ends lost 1 base at V and 8 bases at J; junction bases unmatched: 12. CDR3 DNA: TGCGCCAGCAGCTTGACCCCTCTAGCGGGAGTAATCGATGAGCAGTTCTTC. Protein: CASSLTPLAGVIDEQFF.

This clone was counted only a few times. The V call is TRBV4-1, the J call TRBJ2-7, with a possible D match to TRBD1 (6 bases). Germline CDR1 is MGHRA and CDR2 is YSYEKL. The CDR3 extends over 13 amino acids. With 2 bases removed from V and 5 bases from J, the gap between germline ends came to 10 bases. The chain's CDR3 is CASSQIRQDEQYF. CDR3 DNA: TGCGCCAGCAGCCAAATTAGACAGGACGAGCAGTACTTC.

The chain uses TRBV11-2 and TRBJ1-5; possibly TRBD1 for D (5 bases). CDR3 length: 13 residues. CDR1 SGHAT and CDR2 FQNNGV come from the germline V gene. V was pared by 6 bases and J by 7 bases, with 13 bases between. This CDR3 is CASSPGRRQPQHF. The CDR3 bases are TGTGCCAGCAGTCCAGGGCGGCGGCAGCCCCAGCATTTT.

The V and J genes are TRBV28 and TRBJ1-5; weak D call: TRBD1 (6 bases). Germline CDR1 and CDR2: MDHEN and SYDVKM. The CDR3 is 16 residues long. V was clipped by 6 bases and J by 3 bases, with 18 bases between them. CDR3 sequence: CASRTLSRGTNQPQHF. CDR3 nucleotide sequence: TGTGCCAGCAGGACTCTCTCGAGGGGGACCAATCAGCCCCAGCATTTT.

This clone was detected once. The chain combines TRBV7-9 with TRBJ2-5; TRBD1 matches 7 bases. The CDR3 loop spans 15 amino acids. The germline gives CDR1 SEHNR, CDR2 FQNEAQ (reference sequence). The trim removed 6 bases at V and 2 bases at J, leaving 9 bases unmatched. This chain's CDR3 is CASSSGQSAQETQYF. CDR3 in DNA: TGTGCCAGCAGTTCGGGACAGTCAGCGCAAGAGACCCAGTACTTC.

The rearrangement joins TRBV19 to TRBJ1-5, with 12 bases lining up with TRBD1. Germline trimming cut 3 bases from V and 2 bases from J; bases unmatched to any gene: 14. In germline, CDR1 is LNHDA, CDR2 SQIVND (reference sequence). The length of the CDR3 is 20 residues. The CDR3 is CASSIHRRDRGLWGNQPQHF. The CDR3, as DNA: TGTGCCAGTAGTATTCATCGTCGGGACAGGGGGCTTTGGGGCAATCAGCCCCAGCATTTT.

The V and J genes are TRBV7-2 and TRBJ2-7, with 7 bases matching TRBD2. Germline lookup yields CDR1 SGHTA and CDR2 FQGNSA. The CDR3 is made up of 16 amino acids. V lost 1 base to trimming and J lost 5 bases; unmatched junction nucleotides: 11. The CDR3 loop is CASSLGVAGVNNEQYF. CDR3 nucleotides: TGTGCCAGCAGCTTAGGGGTGGCGGGAGTTAATAACGAGCAGTACTTC. Using reference TRBV7-2 and TRBJ2-7 for the parts outside the CDR3, the full variable domain is GAGVSQSPSNKVTEKGKDVELRCDPISGHTALYWYRQSLGQGLEFLIYFQGNSAPDKSGLPSDRFSAERTGGSVSTLTIQRTQQEDSAVYLCASSLGVAGVNNEQYFGPGTRLTVT.

The CDR3 coding sequence is TGTGCCAGCAGCCCTCAACTAAATGAGCAGTTCTTC. Translating gives CASSPQLNEQFF. The V call is TRBV7-8, the J call TRBJ2-1; no clear D gene. Looked up from germline, CDR1 is SGHVS and CDR2 is FQNEAQ. CDR3 length: 12 residues. Trimming pared 5 bases from V and 7 bases from J, leaving 9 bases between. The entire variable domain, with the rest obtained from reference TRBV7-8 and TRBJ2-1, is as follows: GAGVSQSPRYKVAKRGQDVALRCDPISGHVSLFWYQQALGQGPEFLTYFQNEAQLDKSGLPSDRFFAERPEGSVSTLKIQRTQQEDSAVYLCASSPQLNEQFFGPGTRLTVL.

The rearrangement uses TRBV4-3 and TRBJ1-1; D unclear. The CDR3 length is 13 residues. Germline V gene sequence: CDR1 LGHNA, CDR2 YSLEER. Trimming shortened V by 8 bases and J by 3 bases, and 13 bases separated the two germline ends. The CDR3 sequence is CASAHETDTEAFF. CDR3 DNA: TGCGCCAGCGCCCATGAAACAGACACTGAAGCTTTCTTT.

The V and J genes are TRBV6-5 and TRBJ2-7; weak D call: TRBD2 (6 bases). The CDR3 length is 13 residues. V gave up 4 bases and J gave up 4 bases, with 11 bases separating them. Germline V gene data show CDR1 as MNHEY and CDR2 as SVGAGI. The CDR3 DNA is TGTGCCAGCAGTTTCGGGACTGCTTACGAGCAGTACTTC. Protein product: CASSFGTAYEQYF.

The gene calls are TRBV28 and TRBJ1-5, with D possibly TRBD1 on 6 matching bases. The V and J ends lost 5 bases and 3 bases respectively, with 17 bases between them. The V gene's germline CDR1 is MDHEN and CDR2 SYDVKM. The CDR3 covers 16 residues. Here the CDR3 DNA reads TGTGCCAGCAGTCCGCATATAGGGGGGGACAATCAGCCCCAGCATTTT. Its protein product is CASSPHIGGDNQPQHF.

The chain has TRBV5-1 and TRBJ1-6; D is undetermined. Trimming removed 0 bases at V and 10 bases at J, with 14 bases between. The germline CDR1 and CDR2 sequences are SGHRS and YFSETQ. This CDR3 region has 15 residues. This CDR3 is CASSLDVGVGSPLHF. For the CDR3, the DNA is TGCGCCAGCAGCTTGGATGTGGGCGTAGGATCACCCCTCCACTTT. Drawing the rest from reference TRBV5-1 and TRBJ1-6, the complete variable domain is KAGVTQTPRYLIKTRGQQVTLSCSPISGHRSVSWYQQTPGQGLQFLFEYFSETQRNKGNFPGRFSGRQFSNSRSEMNVSTLELGDSALYLCASSLDVGVGSPLHFGNGTRLTVT.

The chain employs TRBV10-2 and TRBJ2-7; TRBD2 aligns across 12 bases. The CDR3 totals 15 residues. Germline loops: CDR1 WSHSY, CDR2 SAAADI. V was pared by 2 bases and J by 4 bases, with 3 bases of the junction left unmatched. CDR3 nucleotide sequence: TGCGCCAGCAGTGAGCTAGCGGGAGGGTCGTACGAGCAGTACTTC. Protein product: CASSELAGGSYEQYF.